This T cell receptor (beta chain) was profiled in a study of blood T cell repertoires in COVID-19 (dated by TCRdb to the early 2020s). Looking at the study overall: The collaborator samples originated in the United States, Italy and Spain and spanned the acute and convalescent phases of COVID-19. Sample metadata almost always included a de-identified subject ID, COVID-19 status, age in years and sex. Where HLA class I and class II types were available, the types were taken from metadata supplied by the sample provider, not from assay-based typing. The repertoires were released in a freely available public database meant as a resource for research on the immune response to SARS-CoV-2. The samples were drawn from the first 160 participants of the ongoing ImmuneRACE study and from 950 to 1,500 subjects provided by 6 global collaborators. The dataset comprised deeply sampled blood TCRbeta repertoires from subjects exposed to, actively infected with, or recovered from COVID-19. The material from the prospective study consisted of cDNA or gDNA derived from T cells, B-cell-depleted T cells, or PBMCs. The study at large found these results: Clinical and demographic metadata were provided uncurated, with the amount varying by source and participant.

TCRbeta CDR3 regions were amplified from genomic DNA using the immunoSEQ Assay, a bias-controlled multiplex PCR. As for the authors' bioinformatics: The number of nucleated cells in each sample was estimated from the amplification of reference gene primers within the assay. Sequence reads were collapsed and filtered to measure the absolute abundance of every unique TCRbeta CDR3 rearrangement. For each sample, productive Simpson clonality was calculated as the square root of Simpson's diversity index over productive rearrangements. TCRdb carries this immuneACCESS record with in-frame sequences only. Its versions omit some clonotypes, under half of them owing to an unresolved V gene in the studies checked, with the rest unexplained. V and J calls and clone size are those listed in that table; D and trimming were worked out from the DNA. The sample yields 65,000 to 70,000 clones; around 90% were counted once. The top ten clones comprise roughly a fifth of the sample.

Here V drops 4 bases and J drops 8 bases, and the junction holds 6 bases not matched to any gene. Counted from cysteine to phenylalanine, this CDR3 has 14 amino acids. Just the 42-base CDR3 DNA is kept, in frame starting at base 1. From a lookup of the germline V gene, CDR1 and CDR2 are SGHRS and YFSETQ. Notes on this clone: Its antigen remains unidentified. No much larger clone exists at a distance of one base, and base qualities are not known.

The collaborating institutions used their own protocols to collect whole blood in K2EDTA tubes. For TCRbeta analysis, collaborators shipped samples in one of three forms: frozen whole blood, isolated PBMCs, or DNA extracted from either of those sample types. The source of this sequence is a woman of 80 years or more with acute or convalescent COVID-19. The sample taken for sequencing was peripheral blood. The sequence links TRBV5-1 to TRBJ1-4; 9 nucleotides in the junction match TRBD1. CDR3 protein: CASSPSGTGEKLFF. In nucleotide form, the sequence is TGCGCCAGCAGCCCCTCGGGGACAGGGGAAAAACTGTTTTTT.